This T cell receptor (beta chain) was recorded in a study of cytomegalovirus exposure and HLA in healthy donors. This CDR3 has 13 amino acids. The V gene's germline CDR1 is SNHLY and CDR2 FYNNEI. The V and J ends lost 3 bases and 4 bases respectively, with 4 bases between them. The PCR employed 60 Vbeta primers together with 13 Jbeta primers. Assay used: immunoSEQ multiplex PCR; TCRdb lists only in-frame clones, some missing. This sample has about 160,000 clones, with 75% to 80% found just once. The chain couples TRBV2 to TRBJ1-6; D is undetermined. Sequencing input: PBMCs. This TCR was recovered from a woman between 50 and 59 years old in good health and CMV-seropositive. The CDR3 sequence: CASSESYNSPLHF. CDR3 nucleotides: TGTGCCAGCAGTGAGAGTTATAATTCACCCCTCCACTTT.